Shown below are 3 T cell receptor beta chains from a single sample sequenced in a study of identical twins. TCRdb passed the 5' RACE reads through MiXCR, listing each CDR3 protein once. The profile covers 1.5 million to 2 million distinct CDR3 sequences, with less than 35% appearing a single time and roughly 0.3% taken by the ten largest. Sequenced: cord blood. These receptors were taken from a newborn girl in good health.

About this clonotype: A much larger clone lies a single base off, so this may be a read error. The chain is built from TRBV11-2 and TRBJ2-5; D gene unclear. Germline V gene sequence: CDR1 SGHAT, CDR2 FQNNGV. The CDR3 runs 14 residues. Deletions cut 5 bases from V and 11 bases from J, with 21 bases between. The CDR3 loop is CASSQLSGYNEQYF. The CDR3 DNA follows: TGTGCCAGCAGCCAGCTCTCGGGCTACAATGAGCAGTACTTC. Complete variable domain (other parts from reference TRBV11-2 and TRBJ2-5): EAGVAQSPRYKIIEKRQSVAFWCNPISGHATLYWYQQILGQGPKLLIQFQNNGVVDDSQLPKDRFSAERLKGVDSTLKIQPAKLEDSAVYLCASSQLSGYNEQYFGPGTRLLVL.

On this clonotype: At one of its ends the junction is not consistent with the germline gene, which may arise from a read error. This chain links TRBV28 with TRBJ2-3, with D possibly matching TRBD1 (9 bases). This CDR3 has 16 amino acids. CDR1 MDHEN and CDR2 SYDVKM come from the germline V gene. The CDR3 region has the DNA TGTGCCAGCCGGGGGGGACAGGGAAGTAGCACAGATACGCGGTATTTT. This translates into CASRGGQGSSTDTRYF. Drawing the rest from reference TRBV28 and TRBJ2-3, the complete variable domain is DVKVTQSSRYLVKRTGEKVFLECVQDMDHENMFWYRQDPGLGLRLIYFSYDVKMKEKGDIPEGYSVSREKKERFSLILESASTNQTSMYLCASRGGQGSSTDTRYFGPGTRLTVL.

This clonotype was seen a handful of times. The chain employs TRBV20-1 and TRBJ2-7; 7 bases align to TRBD2. The CDR3 runs 17 residues. Trimming removed 1 base from V and 0 bases from J; junction bases left unmatched: 12. Germline CDR1 and CDR2: DFQATT and SNEGSKA (reference sequence). The CDR3 loop is CSARANSRLAPSYEQYF. CDR3 nucleotides: TGCAGTGCTAGAGCCAATAGTAGACTAGCTCCCTCCTACGAGCAGTACTTC.